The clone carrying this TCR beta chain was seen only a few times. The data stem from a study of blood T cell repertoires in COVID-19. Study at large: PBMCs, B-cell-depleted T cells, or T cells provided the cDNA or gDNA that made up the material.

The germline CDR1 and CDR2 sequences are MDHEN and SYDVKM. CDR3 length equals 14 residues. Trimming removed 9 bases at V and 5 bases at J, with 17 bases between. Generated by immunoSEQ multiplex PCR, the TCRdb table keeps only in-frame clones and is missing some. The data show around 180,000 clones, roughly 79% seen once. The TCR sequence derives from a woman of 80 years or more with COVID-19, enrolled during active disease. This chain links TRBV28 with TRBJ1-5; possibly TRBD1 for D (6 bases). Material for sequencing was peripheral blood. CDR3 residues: CASNRVATDQPQHF. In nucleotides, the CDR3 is TGTGCCAGTAACAGGGTTGCGACCGATCAGCCCCAGCATTTT. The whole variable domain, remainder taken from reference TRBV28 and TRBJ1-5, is DVKVTQSSRYLVKRTGEKVFLECVQDMDHENMFWYRQDPGLGLRLIYFSYDVKMKEKGDIPEGYSVSREKKERFSLILESASTNQTSMYLCASNRVATDQPQHFGDGTRLSIL.